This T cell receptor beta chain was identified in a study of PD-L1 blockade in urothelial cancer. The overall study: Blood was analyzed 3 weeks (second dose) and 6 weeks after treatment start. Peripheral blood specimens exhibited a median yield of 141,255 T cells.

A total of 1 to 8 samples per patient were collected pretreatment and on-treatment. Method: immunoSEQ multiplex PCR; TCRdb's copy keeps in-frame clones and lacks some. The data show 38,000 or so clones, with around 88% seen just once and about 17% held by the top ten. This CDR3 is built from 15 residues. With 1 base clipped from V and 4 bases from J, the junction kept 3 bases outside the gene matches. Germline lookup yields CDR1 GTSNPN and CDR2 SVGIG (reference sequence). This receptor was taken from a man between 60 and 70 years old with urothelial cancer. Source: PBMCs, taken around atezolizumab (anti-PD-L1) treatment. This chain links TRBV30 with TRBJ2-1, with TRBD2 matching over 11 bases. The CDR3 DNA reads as TGTGCCTGGAGTGACGGACTAGCGGGTTACAATGAGCAGTTCTTC. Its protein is CAWSDGLAGYNEQFF.